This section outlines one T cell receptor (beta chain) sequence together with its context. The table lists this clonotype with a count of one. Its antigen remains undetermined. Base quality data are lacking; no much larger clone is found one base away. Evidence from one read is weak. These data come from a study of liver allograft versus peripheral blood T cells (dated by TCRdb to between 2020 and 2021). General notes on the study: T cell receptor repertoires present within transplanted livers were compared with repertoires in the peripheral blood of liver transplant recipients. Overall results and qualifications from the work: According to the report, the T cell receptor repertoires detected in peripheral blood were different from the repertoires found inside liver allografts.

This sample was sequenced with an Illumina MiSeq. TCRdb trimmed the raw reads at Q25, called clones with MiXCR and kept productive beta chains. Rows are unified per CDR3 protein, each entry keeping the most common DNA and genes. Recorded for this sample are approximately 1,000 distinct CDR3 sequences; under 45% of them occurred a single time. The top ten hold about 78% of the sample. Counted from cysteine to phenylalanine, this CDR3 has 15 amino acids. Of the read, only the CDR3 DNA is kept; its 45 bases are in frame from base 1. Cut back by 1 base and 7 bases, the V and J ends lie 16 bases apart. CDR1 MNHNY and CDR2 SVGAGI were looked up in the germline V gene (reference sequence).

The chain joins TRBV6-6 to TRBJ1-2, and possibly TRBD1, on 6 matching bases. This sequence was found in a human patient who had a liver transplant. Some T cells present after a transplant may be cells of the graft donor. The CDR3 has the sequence CASSYFVSGAGGYTF. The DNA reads TGTGCCAGCAGTTACTTTGTTTCAGGGGCTGGTGGCTACACCTTC.